This T cell receptor beta chain was observed in a study of blood T cell repertoires in COVID-19. Study context: PBMCs, B-cell-depleted T cells, or T cells were the source of the cDNA or gDNA that made up the material.

Per the original data handling: Quantification of nucleated cells was approximated via reference gene primer amplification. Generated by immunoSEQ multiplex PCR, the TCRdb table keeps only in-frame clones and is missing some. V, J and clone size are taken as reported in that table, and D and trimming were inferred from the DNA itself. The sample has some 170,000 clones, 65% to 85% seen once. This CDR3 spans 15 amino acids. Germline V CDR1 and CDR2: SGHNT, YENEEA. Trimming at V came to 5 bases and at J to 6 bases, leaving 4 bases not matched to a gene. The chain uses TRBV11-3 and TRBJ2-1, with 13 bases fitting TRBD2. The sequencing sample was made of peripheral blood. The receptor's source is a woman aged 80 or over with active or convalescent COVID-19. The CDR3 spells CASSLGTSGVNEQFF. The CDR3 nucleotides read TGTGCCAGCAGCCTCGGGACTAGCGGGGTCAATGAGCAGTTCTTC.